This entry lists 8 T cell receptor beta chains sequenced from one sample in a study of type 1 regulatory T cells. Antigens of these TCRs are unknown. Using its own MiXCR run on the reads, TCRdb lists one record per CDR3 protein. This repertoire shows 60,000 to 80,000 distinct CDR3 sequences, about 69% found once; its top ten account for about 8%. The specimen sequenced was cultured T cells, either the whole culture or a sorted T cell fraction (not recorded which). As to subset: Tr1-enriched cell product generated in vitro against host alloantigens. These receptor sequences come from a human donor in good health.

The rearrangement joins TRBV6-6 to TRBJ2-7; tentative D call: TRBD1 (6 bases). From germline, CDR1 is MNHNY and CDR2 SVGAGI (reference sequence). Deletions cut 5 bases from V and 2 bases from J, with 13 bases between. The CDR3 runs 14 residues. The DNA for the CDR3 is TGTGCCAGCAGTGCCCTACAGGGAACCTACGAGCAGTACTTC. It translates to CASSALQGTYEQYF.

This clonotype was counted once. The rearrangement uses TRBV7-9 and TRBJ2-2; TRBD2 is a possible D gene (5 bases). Germline V gene lookup returns CDR1 SEHNR and CDR2 FQNEAQ (reference sequence). The CDR3 extends over 14 amino acids. V was clipped by 5 bases and J by 8 bases, with 15 bases between them. The CDR3 nucleotides are TGTGCCAGCAGCCCACAAATAGTAGCGGGGGAGCTGTTTTTT. This encodes CASSPQIVAGELFF.

V and J are TRBV27 and TRBJ1-3; 7 bases agree with TRBD1. Germline V lookup: CDR1 MNHEY, CDR2 SMNVEV (reference sequence). Trimming cost V 4 bases and J 0 bases; bases outside gene matches: 3. The CDR3 has 15 residues. The CDR3 DNA is TGTGCCAGCAGTTACAGGGGCACCTCTGGAAACACCATATATTTT. Protein sequence: CASSYRGTSGNTIYF.

This clonotype was counted only a few times. The chain combines TRBV12-3 or TRBV12-4 with TRBJ2-4, with D possibly TRBD2 on 5 matching bases. This CDR3 has 16 residues. V was clipped by 3 bases and J by 3 bases, with 15 bases between them. CDR3 in DNA: TGTGCCAGCAGTTTTGCCGAACTAGTAATCAAAAACATTCAGTACTTC. Its translation is CASSFAELVIKNIQYF.

The rearrangement uses TRBV5-5 and TRBJ2-1, with D tentatively TRBD2 (6 bases). The V gene lost 0 bases and the J gene lost 3 bases, with 13 bases spanning the gap. The CDR3 is 16 residues long. The germline V gene encodes CDR1 SGHKS and CDR2 YYEKEE (reference sequence). CDR3 protein: CASSLAIAVNYNEQFF. CDR3 sequence (DNA): TGTGCCAGCAGCTTGGCCATAGCGGTTAACTACAATGAGCAGTTCTTC.

The rearrangement joins TRBV20-1 to TRBJ2-1; TRBD2 might be the D (5 bases). Germline loops: CDR1 DFQATT, CDR2 SNEGSKA (reference sequence). This CDR3 has 12 amino acids. V lost 3 bases and J lost 7, with 10 bases in between. The CDR3 nucleotides read TGCAGTGCTAGCTACGAGGGTAATGAGCAGTTCTTC. Translating gives CSASYEGNEQFF.

Comments on this clonotype: One end of the junction fails to match germline, which may point to a read error. This sequence joins TRBV15 and TRBJ2-1, with D hard to call. From germline, CDR1 is LNHNV and CDR2 YYDKDF (reference sequence). This CDR3 is 13 amino acids long. The CDR3 loop reads CATSTDRSNDQFF. The CDR3 coding sequence is TGTGCCACCAGCACCGACCGTTCCAATGATCAGTTCTTC.

J is TRBJ1-5 and V is TRBV12-3 or TRBV12-4, with D uncertain. The CDR3 totals 14 residues. The V end lost 3 bases, the J end lost 7 bases, and 13 bases lay between the germline ends. The CDR3 reads CASSFLEMGQPQHF. The DNA for the CDR3 is TGTGCCAGCAGTTTTTTGGAAATGGGCCAGCCCCAGCATTTT.